The 31 T cell receptor beta chains below were found in one sample sequenced in a study of cytomegalovirus exposure and HLA in healthy donors. PCR amplification relied on 60 Vbeta primers (plus 13 Jbeta primers). TCRdb's copy holds only in-frame clones and misses some; the assay was immunoSEQ multiplex PCR. The table shows approximately 150,000 clones, with about four fifths occurring only once. Sequenced: PBMCs. The receptor set was obtained from a male donor in good health and CMV-seropositive.

This clone was counted a few times. The gene calls are TRBV4-1 and TRBJ2-1; possibly TRBD2 for D (6 bases). This CDR3 is 14 amino acids long. CDR1 MGHRA and CDR2 YSYEKL come from the germline V gene. Trimming left V 1 base short and J 8 bases short, with 12 bases between. Here the CDR3 reads CASSQVTSRDEQFF. CDR3 nucleotides: TGCGCCAGCAGCCAAGTCACTAGCAGGGATGAGCAGTTCTTC.

The chain carries TRBV30 and TRBJ1-2; D call uncertain. This CDR3 has 13 amino acids. Germline values: CDR1 GTSNPN, CDR2 SVGIG (reference sequence). Trimming left V 0 bases short and J 7 bases short, with 12 bases between. The CDR3 region has the DNA TGTGCCTGGAGTGTTATCTCAAGCGGTGGCTACACCTTC. It yields the protein CAWSVISSGGYTF. The full variable domain, rest sourced from reference TRBV30 and TRBJ1-2, is SQTIHQWPATLVQPVGSPLSLECTVEGTSNPNLYWYRQAAGRGLQLLFYSVGIGQISSEVPQNLSASRPQDRQFILSSKKLLLSDSGFYLCAWSVISSGGYTFGSGTRLTVV.

This clone was counted between two and nine times. The J gene is TRBJ1-4, the V gene TRBV6-1; no firm D call. Germline lookup yields CDR1 MNHNS and CDR2 SASEGT. The CDR3 contains 12 residues. The CDR3 nucleotides read TGTTCAGCGGCAGCCCCCAATGAAAAACTGTTTTTT. Residues: CSAAAPNEKLFF.

The chain is built from TRBV6-1 and TRBJ2-5; 12 bases fit TRBD2. The CDR3 has 15 residues. V gave up 10 bases and J gave up 5 bases; unmatched junction bases: 11. Germline CDR1 is MNHNS and CDR2 is SASEGT. The CDR3: CATVLAGGRSETQYF. CDR3 DNA sequence: TGTGCCACCGTACTAGCGGGGGGCCGGAGCGAGACCCAGTACTTC.

This clone showed up just a few times. The same CDR3 is also encoded by other DNA sequences in this sample. This rearrangement joins TRBV6-1 to TRBJ1-1; D gene uncertain. Germline lookup yields CDR1 MNHNS and CDR2 SASEGT. The CDR3 length is 13 residues. Trimming stripped 6 bases from V and 5 bases from J, with 13 bases between. CDR3 residues: CASSPGRVTEAFF. In DNA form, the CDR3 reads TGTGCCAGCAGCCCCGGTCGGGTGACTGAAGCTTTCTTT.

About this clone: At one of its ends the junction is not consistent with the germline gene, which may arise from a read error. This CDR3 is CASSPYGGNTIYF. The DNA for the CDR3 is TGTGCTAGCAGCCCCTACGGGGGAAACACCATATATTTT. The chain combines TRBV7-7 with TRBJ1-3, with unresolved D. This CDR3 has 13 amino acids. The germline V gene encodes CDR1 SSHAT and CDR2 FNYEAQ (reference sequence).

The gene calls are TRBV5-1 and TRBJ2-7; D is perhaps TRBD1 (6 bases). This CDR3 is 15 amino acids long. V lost 5 bases to trimming and J lost 0 bases, with 15 bases between them. From germline, CDR1 is SGHRS and CDR2 YFSETQ. DNA of the CDR3: TGCGCCAGCAGTCGATACAGGGTGGACTCCTACGAGCAGTACTTC. Encoded protein: CASSRYRVDSYEQYF.

This sequence joins TRBV30 and TRBJ1-6, with 8 bases aligning to TRBD1. Germline V gives CDR1 GTSNPN, CDR2 SVGIG (reference sequence). This CDR3 comprises 15 residues. Trimming took 2 bases from V and 5 from J; bases not matched to a gene: 5. CDR3 sequence reads: CAWSWVGQDNSPLHF. CDR3 in DNA: TGTGCCTGGAGTTGGGTGGGACAGGATAATTCACCCCTCCACTTT.

The CDR3 loop reads CASSVEGLGNQETQYF. Here the CDR3 DNA reads TGTGCCAGCAGCGTAGAGGGTCTCGGGAACCAAGAGACCCAGTACTTC. This chain uses TRBV9 with TRBJ2-5, with a possible D match to TRBD2 (5 bases). V was pared by 0 bases and J by 0 bases, with 12 bases between. Germline CDR1 and CDR2: SGDLS and YYNGEE. The CDR3 loop spans 16 amino acids.

This clone came up once. V and J are TRBV29-1 and TRBJ1-1; D is unclear. Per the germline V gene, CDR1 is SQVTM and CDR2 is ANQGSEA. This CDR3 spans 14 amino acids. V dropped 1 base and J dropped 4 bases, with 13 bases sitting between them. CDR3 DNA sequence: TGCAGCGTTGAAGTGTTGGGCCTGGGCACTGAAGCTTTCTTT. Translated, it gives CSVEVLGLGTEAFF.

This clone appeared once. The chain uses TRBV11-2 and TRBJ1-1; D not certain. The CDR3 covers 13 residues. Trimming pared 5 bases from V and 7 bases from J, leaving 14 bases between. CDR1 is SGHAT, CDR2 FQNNGV, per germline. CDR3 sequence (DNA): TGTGCCAGCAGCGGCGGGTCGTTATATGAAGCTTTCTTT. It translates to CASSGGSLYEAFF.

The chain couples TRBV15 to TRBJ2-3; no clear D gene. Germline V gene lookup returns CDR1 LNHNV and CDR2 YYDKDF (reference sequence). Trimming stripped 0 bases from V and 3 bases from J, with 10 bases between. This CDR3 comprises 15 residues. CDR3 protein: CATSRDNARTDTQYF. In DNA, the CDR3 is TGTGCCACCAGCAGAGATAACGCCAGAACAGATACGCAGTATTTT.

This clone has only one observation. The V call is TRBV18, the J call TRBJ1-2; no clear D. This CDR3 contains 14 residues. V lost 5 bases and J lost 8, with 18 bases in between. The germline gives CDR1 KGHSH, CDR2 LQKENI. CDR3 protein: CASSTTGLEGGYTF. CDR3 bases: TGTGCCAGCTCAACGACTGGACTCGAGGGAGGCTACACCTTC. Full variable domain (outside the CDR3, taken from reference TRBV18 and TRBJ1-2): NAGVMQNPRHLVRRRGQEARLRCSPMKGHSHVYWYRQLPEEGLKFMVYLQKENIIDESGMPKERFSAEFPKEGPSILRIQQVVRGDSAAYFCASSTTGLEGGYTFGSGTRLTVV.

CDR3 coding DNA: TGTGCCAGCAGTTTATGGGGGGGGGCTGGCTACACCTTC. Its protein product is CASSLWGGAGYTF. This chain uses TRBV27 with TRBJ1-2; possible D gene TRBD1, 6 bases. The CDR3 consists of 13 residues. V gave up 1 base and J gave up 7 bases, with 10 bases separating them. Looked up from germline, CDR1 is MNHEY and CDR2 is SMNVEV (reference sequence).

The V and J genes are TRBV27 and TRBJ2-6; the D is unclear. Trimming took 0 bases from V and 1 from J, leaving 10 bases between them. Germline CDR1 reads MNHEY; CDR2 reads SMNVEV (reference sequence). The CDR3 is 17 amino acids. CDR3 nucleotides: TGTGCCAGCAGTTTATCTCGCGGCGCGTCTGGGGCCAACGTCCTGACTTTC. Protein product: CASSLSRGASGANVLTF.

The rearrangement links TRBV14 to TRBJ2-2, with D perhaps TRBD1 (6 bases). This CDR3 contains 13 residues. V was clipped by 3 bases and J by 9 bases, with 11 bases between them. The V gene's germline CDR1 is SGHDN and CDR2 FVKESK. CDR3 in DNA: TGTGCCAGCAGCCAGGGGGCGGCCCGGGAGCTGTTTTTT. This codes for CASSQGAARELFF.

This rearrangement joins TRBV6-1 to TRBJ2-7, with 9 nucleotides matching TRBD1. Germline-derived CDR1 and CDR2 are MNHNS and SASEGT. J lost 2 bases, V lost 2 bases, and 1 base had no gene match. CDR3 length equals 14 residues. The CDR3 bases are TGTGCCAGCAGTGAAAGGGACAGGGCCTACGAGCAGTACTTC. Its translation is CASSERDRAYEQYF.

The V call is TRBV7-2, the J call TRBJ2-3; D may be TRBD2 (5 bases). V shed 7 bases and J shed 6 bases, with 11 bases lying between them. CDR3 length equals 12 residues. Germline V gene lookup returns CDR1 SGHTA and CDR2 FQGNSA. For the CDR3, the DNA is TGTGCCAGCAAACCCGGCGGGGATACGCAGTATTTT. Its protein is CASKPGGDTQYF.

The rearrangement uses TRBV5-1 and TRBJ2-7, with TRBD2 as a possible D gene (6 bases). The V gene lost 0 bases and the J gene lost 3 bases, with 10 bases spanning the gap. Per germline, CDR1 SGHRS and CDR2 YFSETQ. The CDR3 covers 14 residues. CDR3 amino acids: CASSLDGRRYEQYF. The CDR3 DNA sequence: TGCGCCAGCAGCTTGGACGGGAGACGCTACGAGCAGTACTTC. Using reference TRBV5-1 and TRBJ2-7 for the parts outside the CDR3, the full variable domain is KAGVTQTPRYLIKTRGQQVTLSCSPISGHRSVSWYQQTPGQGLQFLFEYFSETQRNKGNFPGRFSGRQFSNSRSEMNVSTLELGDSALYLCASSLDGRRYEQYFGPGTRLTVT.

This clone was counted only a few times. The chain combines TRBV6-1 with TRBJ1-2; D is uncertain. From germline, CDR1 is MNHNS and CDR2 SASEGT. CDR3 size: 15 residues. V was pared by 1 base and J by 3 bases, with 12 bases between. This CDR3 is CASSEVWRAYYGYTF. The CDR3 nucleotides are TGTGCCAGCAGTGAAGTTTGGAGAGCCTACTATGGCTACACCTTC.

The chain employs TRBV11-2 and TRBJ1-2, with 12 bases identical to TRBD1. V was clipped by 3 bases and J by 8 bases; unmatched bases: 7. CDR1 is SGHAT, CDR2 FQNNGV, per germline. The CDR3 is 15 amino acids. CDR3 sequence: CASSFPGQGARGYTF. In nucleotides, the CDR3 is TGTGCCAGCAGCTTCCCGGGACAGGGGGCGCGGGGCTACACCTTC.

The gene calls are TRBV4-1 and TRBJ1-5; D possibly corresponds to TRBD1 (5 bases). Germline V gives CDR1 MGHRA, CDR2 YSYEKL. Deletions cut 3 bases from V and 2 bases from J, with 14 bases between. The CDR3 extends over 16 amino acids. CDR3: CASSHPRGGGNQPQHF. Written as DNA, the CDR3 is TGCGCCAGCAGCCACCCCCGAGGAGGGGGCAATCAGCCCCAGCATTTT.

The chain joins TRBV29-1 to TRBJ2-5, with 8 bases lining up with TRBD2. Germline V gene sequence: CDR1 SQVTM, CDR2 ANQGSEA. The V and J ends lost 7 bases and 2 bases, in that order; junction bases with no gene match: 9. The CDR3 is 14 amino acids. CDR3 sequence (DNA): TGCAGCGCAACACTAGGGACTAGACAAGAGACCCAGTACTTC. Its protein is CSATLGTRQETQYF.

This chain uses TRBV6-6 with TRBJ1-1; D is possibly TRBD1 (5 bases). The germline V gene has CDR1 MNHNY and CDR2 SVGAGI (reference sequence). V lost 2 bases to trimming and J lost 8 bases, with 9 bases between them. The CDR3 runs to 12 residues. This CDR3 is CASSYGKGEAFF. The CDR3 DNA sequence: TGTGCCAGCAGTTACGGCAAGGGGGAAGCTTTCTTT.

The rearrangement links TRBV11-2 to TRBJ2-5; perhaps TRBD2 as D (6 bases). V lost 7 bases and J lost 5, with 14 bases in between. This CDR3 region has 13 residues. The germline CDR1 and CDR2 sequences are SGHAT and FQNNGV. In DNA, the CDR3 is TGTGCCAGCACTTCGACTAGTTGGGAGACCCAGTACTTC. The encoded protein is CASTSTSWETQYF.

V gene TRBV11-3 combines with J gene TRBJ1-2; D unresolved. CDR1 is SGHNT, CDR2 YENEEA, per germline. The length of the CDR3 is 16 residues. V gave up 2 bases and J gave up 3 bases, with 16 bases separating them. CDR3 in amino acids: CASSLRSRPRYYGYTF. CDR3 in DNA: TGTGCCAGCAGCTTAAGGTCCAGGCCTCGCTACTATGGCTACACCTTC. Full variable domain (outside the CDR3, taken from reference TRBV11-3 and TRBJ1-2): EAGVVQSPRYKIIEKKQPVAFWCNPISGHNTLYWYLQNLGQGPELLIRYENEEAVDDSQLPKDRFSAERLKGVDSTLKIQPAELGDSAVYLCASSLRSRPRYYGYTFGSGTRLTVV.

CDR3 sequence: CASSLVGGPNEQFF. The CDR3 bases are TGTGCCAGCAGCTTAGTCGGGGGGCCCAATGAGCAGTTCTTC. The chain uses TRBV7-9 and TRBJ2-1, with D possibly matching TRBD2 (7 bases). Germline loops: CDR1 SEHNR, CDR2 FQNEAQ (reference sequence). The V end lost 1 base, the J end lost 6 bases, and 10 bases lay between the germline ends. The CDR3 covers 14 residues.

The chain employs TRBV27 and TRBJ1-2; D gene unclear. CDR1 and CDR2 (germline): MNHEY, SMNVEV (reference sequence). The CDR3 has 15 amino acids. The ends were cut back, 0 bases at V and 6 bases at J, with 14 bases in the middle. CDR3 sequence (DNA): TGTGCCAGCAGTTTATCGAACCTGGTGCCAGATGGCTACACCTTC. This codes for CASSLSNLVPDGYTF.

V gene TRBV5-4 combines with J gene TRBJ2-5, with TRBD1 matching over 8 bases. Gene TRBJ2-7 matches the end of the DNA better, so the J call may be wrong. The CDR3 is 15 residues long. Per germline, CDR1 SGHNT and CDR2 YYREEE (reference sequence). The CDR3 coding sequence is TGTGCCAGCAGCTGGTCGACAGGGGACCTCTACGAGCAGTACTTC. This codes for CASSWSTGDLYEQYF.

This clone has just a few counts. The chain combines TRBV27 with TRBJ2-1; 7 bases map to TRBD2. V was clipped by 2 bases and J by 4 bases; unmatched bases: 11. The CDR3 runs to 17 residues. CDR1 is MNHEY, CDR2 SMNVEV, per germline (reference sequence). CDR3 region: CASSLGSGHPVYNEQFF. In DNA form, the CDR3 reads TGTGCCAGCAGTTTAGGTAGCGGGCACCCGGTATACAATGAGCAGTTCTTC.

V is TRBV28 and J is TRBJ2-5; 9 bases match TRBD1. The J segment lost 3 bases and the V segment lost 2 bases, leaving 7 bases of the junction unmatched. This CDR3 contains 16 residues. Per germline, CDR1 MDHEN and CDR2 SYDVKM. This CDR3 reads CASSLPGTGMEETQYF. The CDR3 DNA reads TGTGCCAGCAGTTTACCCGGGACAGGGATGGAAGAGACCCAGTACTTC.